This T cell receptor (beta chain) was found in a study of blood T cell repertoires in COVID-19. Profiling relied on immunoSEQ multiplex PCR, and the TCRdb table lists in-frame clones only, not all of them. This table has about 150,000 clones, 85% appearing once. Germline V gives CDR1 SNHLY, CDR2 FYNNEI. This CDR3 is 14 amino acids long. Trimming took 3 bases from V and 6 from J; bases not matched to a gene: 7. The chain joins TRBV2 to TRBJ2-5; 7 bases fit TRBD2. Material: PBMCs or T cells enriched from blood (not recorded which). The receptor's source is a woman aged 40-49 years who had recovered from COVID-19. CDR3 in DNA: TGTGCCAGCAGTGACAGACTGGGAGGGCAGACCCAGTACTTC. This gives the protein CASSDRLGGQTQYF.